This T cell receptor (beta chain) derives from a study of a mutant IDH1 vaccine in newly diagnosed glioma. Overall study context: Mean patient age was about 40 years; roughly 62% were male and around 38% female. Most had both radiotherapy and temozolomide beforehand; others had only one.

Concerning this clone itself: What it binds is not known.

Time point indicated: week 23, last vaccination. What each vaccine dose contained was 300 ug of mutant IDH1 20-mer peptide, accompanied by topical imiquimod. The CDR3 has 13 amino acids. The V segment lost 2 bases and the J segment 7 bases; nucleotides outside the gene matches: 3. The V gene's germline CDR1 is SEHNR and CDR2 FQNEAQ (reference sequence). Overall study findings and caveats: Variations in leading peripheral T cell clonotypes appeared to have no connection with pseudoprogression. Among patients, 80% to 95% showed immune responses induced by the vaccine.

Only in-frame clones appear in the TCRdb table, and some are missing; sequencing was by immunoSEQ multiplex PCR. The sample has about 65,000 clones; roughly 81% are singletons. The chain employs TRBV7-9 and TRBJ1-1; 8 bases line up with TRBD1. The source material was PBMCs, sampled from a glioma patient whose treatment included an IDH1 peptide vaccine. This sequence originates from a man younger than 40 with glioma. The CDR3 spells CASSLTGGYEAFF. CDR3 in DNA: TGTGCCAGCAGCTTAACAGGGGGATATGAAGCTTTCTTT.